This T cell receptor (beta chain) was profiled in a study of control samples from healthy donors and cancer patients. The CDR3 length is 16 residues. The J segment lost 6 bases and the V segment lost 4 bases, leaving 12 bases of the junction unmatched. Germline CDR1 and CDR2: SGHRS and YFSETQ. Clones were sequenced by immunoSEQ multiplex PCR, and TCRdb holds only the in-frame ones, with some missing. Among approximately 120,000 clones listed, 85% to 90% were seen once. This clonotype was obtained from a woman aged 45 to 65 in good health. The specimen sequenced was blood. This chain uses TRBV5-1 with TRBJ2-2, with 7 bases lining up with TRBD2. In DNA form, the CDR3 reads TGCGCCAGCAGCCTCGGCAGCAGCGGGGAGTCCGGGGAGCTGTTTTTT. The encoded protein is CASSLGSSGESGELFF.